Listed below are T cell receptor beta chains from one sample, sequenced in a study of blood T cells in healthy people across ages. TCRdb redid the calling of the 5' RACE reads with MiXCR, one entry per CDR3 protein. The repertoire consists of a few hundred thousand distinct CDR3 sequences, with roughly a quarter occurring once and the leading ten covering about 3.9%. Separately, the same data were catalogued under a study of T cells of mothers and their children.

The material sequenced was blood. The source of these receptors is a boy between 2 and 10 years old in good health. The CDR3 runs from the conserved cysteine through the conserved F or W.

J: TRBJ1-2
V: TRBV6-5
CDR3: CAREGRGGYTF

J: TRBJ2-2
V: TRBV29-1
CDR3: CSVEHPGQGTAGELFF

J: TRBJ2-5
V: TRBV3-1
CDR3: CASSQVRLAPRQETQYF

J: TRBJ2-2
V: TRBV9
CDR3: CAGNRGLGTGELFF

J: .
V: TRBV29-1
CDR3: CSVSETWGAEQFF

J: TRBJ1-6
V: TRBV5-5
CDR3: CASTPDVDNSPLHF

J: TRBJ2-7
V: TRBV27
CDR3: CASMRGGTSGKEQYF

J: TRBJ1-1
V: TRBV6-6
CDR3: CASSRQERPNTEAFF

J: TRBJ2-2
V: TRBV29-1
CDR3: CSVAPGEGTGELFF

J: TRBJ2-7
V: TRBV5-8
CDR3: CASSLRPIALLHYEQYF

J: TRBJ2-3
V: TRBV5-6
CDR3: CASSLETSGRITDTQYF

J: TRBJ2-7
V: TRBV20-1
CDR3: CSASRGRDFEQYF

J: TRBJ2-5
V: TRBV4-1
CDR3: CASSQPRQVGETQYF

J: TRBJ2-2
V: TRBV4-1
CDR3: CASGDISGELFF

J: .
V: TRBV20-1
CDR3: CSAALSGDRVYEQYF

J: TRBJ2-7
V: TRBV7-9
CDR3: CASRLGLAGGKYEQYF

J: TRBJ1-5
V: TRBV6-5
CDR3: CASSNRVGDQPQHF

J: TRBJ1-2
V: TRBV6-5
CDR3: CASAPTSNYGYTF

J: TRBJ1-5
V: TRBV2
CDR3: CASSELGGRNVAQHF

J: TRBJ2-5
V: TRBV25-1
CDR3: CASSFLGTQYF

J: TRBJ2-7
V: TRBV29-1
CDR3: CSVLGQRYEQYF

J: TRBJ2-7
V: TRBV4-2
CDR3: CASSQGTSGGYEQYF

J: TRBJ1-1
V: TRBV29-1
CDR3: CSVVREVDTEAFF

J: TRBJ1-2
V: TRBV6-5
CDR3: CASSYSHKGVYGYTF

J: TRBJ2-7
V: TRBV15
CDR3: CATSRDLGAYEQYF

J: TRBJ1-1
V: TRBV7-9
CDR3: CASSLGGYEAFF

J: TRBJ2-2
V: TRBV29-1
CDR3: CSAKTTRNTGELFF

J: TRBJ2-7
V: TRBV15
CDR3: CATSSGEKQYF

J: TRBJ2-7
V: TRBV12-3/TRBV12-4
CDR3: CASSPGLAGSGQYF

J: TRBJ2-1
V: TRBV12-5
CDR3: CASGQDSPQQFF

J: TRBJ1-2
V: TRBV10-3
CDR3: CAITGGTEAFYGYTF

J: TRBJ2-7
V: TRBV7-9
CDR3: CASSPDRAAYEQYF

J: TRBJ2-1
V: TRBV4-1
CDR3: CASSTTGGTNEQFF

J: .
V: TRBV4-1
CDR3: CASSQDSGYEQYF

J: TRBJ1-4
V: TRBV12-3/TRBV12-4
CDR3: CASSSGSTNEKLFF

J: TRBJ2-2
V: TRBV27
CDR3: CASSREGKRELFF

J: .
V: TRBV20-1
CDR3: CSARDLSYEQYF

J: TRBJ2-5
V: TRBV9
CDR3: CASSVAGDIKETQYF

J: TRBJ2-5
V: TRBV12-3/TRBV12-4
CDR3: CASSFGQGAGTQYF

J: TRBJ2-2
V: TRBV5-1
CDR3: CATLTGELFF

J: TRBJ2-1
V: TRBV20-1
CDR3: CSAQRASVSSYNEQLF

J: TRBJ2-5
V: TRBV6-6
CDR3: CASLMAPQETQYF

J: TRBJ1-6
V: TRBV27
CDR3: CASSYPAPNSPLHF

J: TRBJ2-7
V: TRBV27
CDR3: CASSLSRLAGEYEQYF

J: TRBJ1-4
V: TRBV11-2
CDR3: CASTPQGGGEKLFF

J: TRBJ1-4
V: TRBV7-9
CDR3: CASSSLMARTQEKLFF

J: .
V: TRBV27
CDR3: CASSFVDRTYEQYF

J: TRBJ2-2
V: TRBV3-1
CDR3: CASSPLGLTNTGELFF